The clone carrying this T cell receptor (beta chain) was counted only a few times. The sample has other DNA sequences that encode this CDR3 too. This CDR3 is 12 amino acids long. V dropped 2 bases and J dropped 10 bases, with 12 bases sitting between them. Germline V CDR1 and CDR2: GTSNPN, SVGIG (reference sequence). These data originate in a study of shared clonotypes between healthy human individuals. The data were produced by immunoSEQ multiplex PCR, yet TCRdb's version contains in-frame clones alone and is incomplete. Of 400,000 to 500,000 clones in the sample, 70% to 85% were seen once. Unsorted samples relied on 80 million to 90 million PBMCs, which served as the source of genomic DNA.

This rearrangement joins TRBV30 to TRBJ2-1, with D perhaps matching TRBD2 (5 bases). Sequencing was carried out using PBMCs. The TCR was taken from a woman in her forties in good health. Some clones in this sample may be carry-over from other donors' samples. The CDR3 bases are TGTGCCTGGAGTCCCTCTCGAGGGGAGCAGTTCTTC. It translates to CAWSPSRGEQFF. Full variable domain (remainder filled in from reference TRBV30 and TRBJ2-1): SQTIHQWPATLVQPVGSPLSLECTVEGTSNPNLYWYRQAAGRGLQLLFYSVGIGQISSEVPQNLSASRPQDRQFILSSKKLLLSDSGFYLCAWSPSRGEQFFGPGTRLTVL.